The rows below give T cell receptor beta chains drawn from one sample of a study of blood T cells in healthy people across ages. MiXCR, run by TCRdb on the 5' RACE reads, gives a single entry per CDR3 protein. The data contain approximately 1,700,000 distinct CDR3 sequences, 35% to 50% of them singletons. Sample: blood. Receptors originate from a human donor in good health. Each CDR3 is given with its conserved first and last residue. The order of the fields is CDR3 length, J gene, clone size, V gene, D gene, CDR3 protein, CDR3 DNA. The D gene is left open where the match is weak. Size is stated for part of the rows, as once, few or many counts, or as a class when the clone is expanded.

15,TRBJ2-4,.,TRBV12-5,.,CASGSPGTFGNIQYF,TGTGCTAGTGGTTCACCCGGGACTTTCGGAAACATTCAGTACTTC
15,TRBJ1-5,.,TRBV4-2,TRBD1,CASSQQTGGEQPQHF,TGTGCCAGCAGCCAACAAACAGGGGGCGAACAGCCCCAGCATTTT
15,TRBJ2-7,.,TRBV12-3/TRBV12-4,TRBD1,CASSRGTASRDEQYF,TGTGCCAGCAGTCGAGGGACAGCCAGTCGGGACGAGCAGTACTTC
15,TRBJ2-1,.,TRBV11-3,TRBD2,CASRIGTSGAYEQFF,TGTGCCAGCAGGATAGGGACTAGCGGGGCCTATGAGCAGTTCTTC
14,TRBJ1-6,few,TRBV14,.,CASSQDAGYSPLHF,TGTGCCAGCAGCCAAGATGCGGGGTATTCACCCCTCCACTTT
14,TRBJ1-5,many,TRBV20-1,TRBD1,CSARSGTGGQPQHF,TGCAGTGCGCGGTCCGGGACAGGGGGTCAGCCCCAGCATTTT
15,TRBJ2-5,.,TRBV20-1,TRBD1,CSARLGTGVKETQYF,TGCAGTGCTAGACTCGGGACAGGGGTTAAAGAGACCCAGTACTTC
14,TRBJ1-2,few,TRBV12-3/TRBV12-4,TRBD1,CASSSLPGGEGYTF,TGTGCCAGCAGTTCCCTTCCAGGGGGAGAGGGCTACACCTTC
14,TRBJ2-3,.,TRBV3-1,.,CASSQWQSTDTQYF,TGTGCCAGCAGCCAATGGCAATCCACAGATACGCAGTATTTT
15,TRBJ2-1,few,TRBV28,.,CASSLLNANTGELFF,TGTGCCAGCAGTTTGCTTAACGCGAACACCGGGGAGCTGTTCTTC
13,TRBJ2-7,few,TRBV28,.,CASSSPRTYEQYF,TGTGCCAGCAGTTCCCCCCGCACCTACGAGCAGTACTTC
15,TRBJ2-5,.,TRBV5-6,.,CASSLLSSAQETQYF,TGTGCCAGCAGCTTGCTGAGTAGCGCCCAAGAGACCCAGTACTTC
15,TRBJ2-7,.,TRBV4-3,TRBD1,CASSHTRGPAYEQYF,TGCGCCAGCAGCCACACCAGGGGGCCTGCCTACGAGCAGTACTTC
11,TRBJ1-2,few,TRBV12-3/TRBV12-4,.,CASRSREGCTF,TGTGCCAGCAGATCTAGGGAAGGCTGCACCTTC
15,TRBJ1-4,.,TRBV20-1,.,CSARDEHSTNEKLFF,TGCAGTGCTAGAGACGAGCATTCAACTAATGAAAAACTGTTTTTT
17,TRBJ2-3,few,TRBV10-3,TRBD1,CAISESSGTGGSYTQYF,TGTGCCATCAGTGAGTCGTCGGGGACAGGGGGCTCATATACGCAGTATTTT
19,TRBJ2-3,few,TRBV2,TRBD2,CASGDLGYLVAGGRDTQYF,TGTGCCAGCGGTGATTTGGGGTATTTAGTAGCGGGGGGCCGTGATACGCAGTATTTT
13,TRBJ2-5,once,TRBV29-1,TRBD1,CSVAGTGGEEQYF,TGCAGCGTCGCGGGGACAGGTGGTGAGGAGCAGTACTTC
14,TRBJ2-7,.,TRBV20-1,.,CSARDQGNSYEQYF,TGCAGTGCTAGAGATCAAGGGAATTCCTACGAGCAGTACTTC
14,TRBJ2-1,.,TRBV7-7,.,CASSLGGVRETQFF,TGTGCCAGCAGCTTAGGTGGGGTCCGGGAGACCCAGTTCTTC
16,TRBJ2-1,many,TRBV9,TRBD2,CASSQPLKRGGNEQFF,TGTGCCAGCAGCCAACCTCTTAAGCGGGGGGGCAATGAGCAGTTCTTC
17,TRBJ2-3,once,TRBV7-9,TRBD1,CASSLMRGQGGTDTQYF,TGTGCCAGCAGCTTAATGCGGGGACAGGGTGGCACAGATACGCAGTATTTT
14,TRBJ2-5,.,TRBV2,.,CASKGPRIQETQYF,TGTGCCAGCAAAGGTCCCAGGATACAAGAGACCCAGTACTTC
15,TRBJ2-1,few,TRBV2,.,CASNRGLASYNEQFF,TGTGCCAGCAATCGAGGTCTAGCGTCCTACAATGAGCAGTTCTTC
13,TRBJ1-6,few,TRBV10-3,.,CAISEGRNSPLHF,TGTGCCATCAGTGAGGGCCGTAATTCACCCCTCCACTTT
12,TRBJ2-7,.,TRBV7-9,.,CASSLSADEQYF,TGTGCCAGCAGCTTATCCGCGGACGAGCAGTACTTC
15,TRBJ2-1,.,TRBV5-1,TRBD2,CASSLPAGGRGEQFF,TGCGCCAGCAGCTTACCAGCGGGGGGCCGTGGTGAGCAGTTCTTC
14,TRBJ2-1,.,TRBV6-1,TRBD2,CASNLAGDDNEQFF,TGTGCCAGCAACCTAGCGGGGGACGACAATGAGCAGTTCTTC
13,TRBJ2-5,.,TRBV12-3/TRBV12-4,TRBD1,CASSPGTEETQNF,TGTGCCAGCAGTCCTGGGACAGAAGAGACCCAGAACTTC
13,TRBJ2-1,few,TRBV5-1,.,CASSSSRGNEQFF,TGCGCCAGCAGCTCGAGTCGAGGGAATGAGCAGTTCTTC
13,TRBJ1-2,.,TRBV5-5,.,CASSGPSNYGYTF,TGTGCCAGCAGCGGACCCAGTAACTATGGCTACACCTTC
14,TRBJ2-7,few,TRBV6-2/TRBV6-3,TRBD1,CASNLGQGWYEQYF,TGTGCCAGCAACCTCGGACAGGGGTGGTACGAGCAGTACTTC